Each of the 6 T cell receptor beta chains below was sequenced from the same sample in a study of T cells after yellow fever vaccination. TCRdb passed the 5' RACE reads through MiXCR, listing each CDR3 protein once. The sample comprises approximately 300,000 distinct CDR3 sequences, 10% to 15% of which are singletons, and less than 0.55% rests with the top ten. The input for sequencing was CD4+ T cells sorted from PBMCs, taken 45 days after the yellow fever booster vaccination. These receptors all stem from a man aged 25-40 years who received the YFV17D yellow fever vaccine.

The gene calls are TRBV29-1 and TRBJ2-5; unclear D gene. Germline CDR1 is SQVTM and CDR2 is ANQGSEA. This CDR3 is 14 amino acids long. Trimming shortened V by 2 bases and J by 4 bases, and 14 bases separated the two germline ends. CDR3 in amino acids: CSVERRAGGETQYF. CDR3 DNA: TGCAGCGTTGAACGCCGGGCAGGTGGAGAGACCCAGTACTTC.

This chain connects TRBV18 to TRBJ2-1; TRBD2 aligns across 9 bases. V lost 3 bases and J lost 7; bases outside the gene matches: 7. The CDR3 is made up of 15 amino acids. Germline CDR1 reads KGHSH; CDR2 reads LQKENI. CDR3 sequence reads: CASSPSSGMNNEQFF. The CDR3 nucleotides read TGTGCCAGCTCACCTTCTAGCGGGATGAATAATGAGCAGTTCTTC.

This clonotype has a count of ten or more. This chain joins TRBV7-2 and TRBJ2-1; 7 bases are a match to TRBD2. The V segment lost 3 bases and the J segment 9 bases; nucleotides outside the gene matches: 5. The germline V gene encodes CDR1 SGHTA and CDR2 FQGNSA. There are 13 residues in the CDR3. The CDR3 reads CASSFLADGEQFF. The CDR3 DNA reads TGTGCCAGCAGCTTCCTAGCGGACGGTGAGCAGTTCTTC.

This clonotype was counted many times. In DNA, the CDR3 is TGCAGTCCCGGGACAGGTGACACAGATACGCAGTATTTT. Protein sequence: CSPGTGDTDTQYF. This chain links TRBV20-1 with TRBJ2-3; 8 nucleotides align to TRBD1. The V gene's germline CDR1 is DFQATT and CDR2 SNEGSKA (reference sequence). Losses at the gene ends were 8 bases for V and 2 bases for J; bases not matched to a gene: 6. The CDR3 sequence is 13 residues long.

The rearrangement uses TRBV12-3 or TRBV12-4 and TRBJ1-2; TRBD1 matches at 9 bases. Losses at the gene ends were 7 bases for V and 4 bases for J; bases not matched to a gene: 13. The CDR3 is 16 amino acids. The CDR3 protein is CASTTHRGRFGYGYTF. CDR3 in DNA: TGTGCCAGCACCACTCACAGGGGGCGTTTCGGCTATGGCTACACCTTC.

This clonotype occurred many times. The V call is TRBV18, the J call TRBJ2-5; a weak D match, TRBD2 (6 bases). Germline V gives CDR1 KGHSH, CDR2 LQKENI. The V end lost 3 bases, the J end lost 0 bases, and 8 bases lay between the germline ends. The CDR3 sequence is 14 residues long. The CDR3 loop is CASSPGLNQETQYF. The CDR3 coding sequence is TGTGCCAGCTCACCGGGACTTAACCAAGAGACCCAGTACTTC.